The clone carrying this TCR beta chain was seen a handful of times. Its antigen is not known. Construction of the TCR beta libraries employed iRepertoire HTBI primers in conjunction with Arm-PCR of CDR3 regions. One entry per CDR3 protein, called by TCRdb with MiXCR from the multiplex PCR reads. The sample includes around 460,000 distinct CDR3 sequences, under 25% of them seen just once. This CDR3 has 14 residues. In germline, CDR1 is ENHRY, CDR2 SYGVKD. Trimming took off 9 bases at V and 5 bases at J, with 16 bases between the two ends. This sample stems from a study of regulatory T cells in long-lasting Graves disease. General study results and limits: Fewer public clonotypes were shared by new patients (under 1,000) than by persistent patients (around 2,800).

The time point here: persistent/refractory GD, antithyroid drugs over 5 years with positive TRAb. The TCR library used RNA extracted from PBMCs. This receptor was taken from a female donor with Graves disease. This specimen consisted of peripheral blood mononuclear cells (PBMCs), obtained when the disease was refractory, from a patient treated with antithyroid drugs. This chain connects TRBV10-3 to TRBJ2-2; D ambiguous. CDR3 residues: CAISVDRSTGELFF. CDR3 coding DNA: TGTGCCATTTCAGTGGACCGTAGTACCGGGGAGCTGTTTTTT.